Following are 13 T cell receptor beta chains from one sample sequenced in a study of CXCR3-negative and CXCR3-positive naive CD8 T cells. UMI-tagged TRB cDNA libraries were built via 5' RACE. With the 5' RACE reads reprocessed, TCRdb shows one record per CDR3 protein and no DNA. Its table lists 90,000 to 100,000 distinct CDR3 sequences. The sample consisted of naive CXCR3- CD8+ T cells from blood. Subset: CD45RO-CCR7+CD27+CD95- naive CD8+ T cells lacking CXCR3 (TNR3-). These receptors all come from a human donor in good health. Some clones in this sample may be carry-over from other donors' samples.

The chain combines TRBV29-1 with TRBJ2-5; the TCRdb D gene call, TRBD1, has no DNA to confirm it. The V gene's germline CDR1 is SQVTM and CDR2 ANQGSEA. The CDR3 sequence is 13 residues long. Here the CDR3 reads CSVEFQGEETQYF.

V usage is TRBV5-1 and J usage is TRBJ2-7; the TRBD1 assignment by TCRdb is unverifiable without DNA. The CDR3 is 16 amino acids. Germline CDR1 SGHRS, CDR2 YFSETQ. The CDR3 loop reads CASSLPPACGAYEQYF.

The V call is TRBV28, the J call TRBJ2-7. The CDR3 loop spans 14 amino acids. CDR1 MDHEN and CDR2 SYDVKM come from the germline V gene. The CDR3 loop is CASSLILQSYEQYF.

The chain is built from TRBV29-1 and TRBJ2-2; TCRdb's D gene call, TRBD1, goes unchecked for lack of DNA. Germline V CDR1 and CDR2: SQVTM, ANQGSEA. The CDR3 is 12 residues long. The CDR3 sequence is CSVISGPGELFF.

The rearrangement joins TRBV7-9 to TRBJ2-1; TCRdb returns TRBD1, unconfirmable since there is no DNA. CDR1 is SEHNR and CDR2 is FQNEAQ in the germline V gene (reference sequence). This CDR3 is built from 16 residues. CDR3 in amino acids: CASSSSAGTVYNEQFF.

J is TRBJ1-1 and V is TRBV28. Germline V gives CDR1 MDHEN, CDR2 SYDVKM. This CDR3 region has 11 residues. CDR3 protein: CASSLAVEAFF.

The chain combines TRBV29-1 with TRBJ2-1; lacking DNA, the TRBD2 call made by TCRdb goes unchecked. The CDR3 is 14 residues long. The V gene's germline CDR1 is SQVTM and CDR2 ANQGSEA. CDR3 residues: CSVERLAGEREQFF.

The rearrangement uses TRBV21-1 and TRBJ1-4; the D call of TRBD1 rests on TCRdb alone, since no DNA is present to check it. TRBV21-1 is a pseudogene. The CDR3 covers 15 residues. The CDR3: CASSKVAGKNEKLFF.

CDR3 sequence: CSVGDAGANVLTF. The chain links TRBV29-1 to TRBJ2-6. There are 13 residues in the CDR3. From germline, CDR1 is SQVTM and CDR2 ANQGSEA.

The chain carries TRBV9 and TRBJ2-1; TCRdb names TRBD1, which stays unverified in the absence of DNA. Germline V CDR1 and CDR2: SGDLS, YYNGEE. The CDR3 contains 15 residues. CDR3 amino acids: CASSVQDRGYNEQFF.

The chain uses TRBV14 and TRBJ1-3. CDR3 length: 14 residues. Germline lookup yields CDR1 SGHDN and CDR2 FVKESK. The CDR3 sequence is CASSQEISGNTIYF.

The V call is TRBV5-1, the J call TRBJ2-2. CDR1 is SGHRS and CDR2 is YFSETQ in the germline V gene. The CDR3 has 13 amino acids. CDR3 loop: CASSLMYTGELFF.

The genes are TRBV6-6 and TRBJ2-7; TCRdb names TRBD1, which stays unverified in the absence of DNA. The CDR3 contains 17 residues. Per germline, CDR1 MNHNY and CDR2 SVGAGI (reference sequence). CDR3 loop: CASSYSSGTLSSYEQYF.